This T cell receptor (beta chain) originates from a study of identical twins. Overall study findings and caveats: Alpha sequences out of frame and shared by twins had excess low generation probability. Analyses based on zero insertions could be partly confounded by invariant MAIT and iNKT cells.

This CDR3 has 14 residues. The V gene's germline CDR1 is KGHSH and CDR2 LQKENI. Trimming shortened V by 2 bases and J by 4 bases, and 11 bases separated the two germline ends. This clonotype appeared a few times. Its antigen is currently unknown. TCRdb ran MiXCR on the 5' RACE reads and lists one entry per CDR3 protein. The table shows 400,000 to 650,000 distinct CDR3 sequences, with less than 25% occurring only once. These data were likewise used in another study, on T cells expressing NK-cell markers. As that report states: These clonotypes, the leaders elsewhere, also led the CD3+CD56-NKG2C+ fraction in a few donors.

The receptor's source is a young woman in good health. Sequenced input: CD4+ T cells sorted from blood. The rearrangement links TRBV18 to TRBJ1-1; D not resolved. The CDR3 loop reads CASSPGFTGTEAFF. Here the CDR3 DNA reads TGTGCCAGCTCACCAGGGTTTACGGGCACTGAAGCTTTCTTT.